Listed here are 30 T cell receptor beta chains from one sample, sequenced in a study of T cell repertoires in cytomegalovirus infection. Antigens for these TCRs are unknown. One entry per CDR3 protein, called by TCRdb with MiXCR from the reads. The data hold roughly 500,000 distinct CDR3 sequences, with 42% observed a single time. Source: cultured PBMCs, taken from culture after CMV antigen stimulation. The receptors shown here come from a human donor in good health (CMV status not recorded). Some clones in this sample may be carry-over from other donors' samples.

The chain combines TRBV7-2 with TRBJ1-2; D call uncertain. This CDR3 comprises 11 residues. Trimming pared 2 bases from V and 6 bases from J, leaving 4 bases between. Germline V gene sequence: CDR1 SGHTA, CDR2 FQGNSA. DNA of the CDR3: TGTGCCAGCAGCTTATACCATGGCTACACCTTC. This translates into CASSLYHGYTF.

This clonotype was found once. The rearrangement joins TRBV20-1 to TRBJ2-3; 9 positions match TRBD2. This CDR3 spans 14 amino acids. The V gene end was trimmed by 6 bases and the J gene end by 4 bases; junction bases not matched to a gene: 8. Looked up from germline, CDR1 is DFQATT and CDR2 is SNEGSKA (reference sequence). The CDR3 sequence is CSAIAGAGADTQYF. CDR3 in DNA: TGCAGTGCAATAGCGGGGGCGGGAGCAGATACGCAGTATTTT.

The CDR3: CSARSGLNTGELFF. The CDR3 bases are TGCAGTGCTAGATCGGGACTCAACACCGGGGAGCTGTTTTTT. The V and J genes are TRBV20-1 and TRBJ2-2, with D perhaps TRBD2 (6 bases). Germline V gene sequence: CDR1 DFQATT, CDR2 SNEGSKA (reference sequence). Deletions cut 2 bases from V and 2 bases from J, with 9 bases between. The CDR3 is 14 amino acids.

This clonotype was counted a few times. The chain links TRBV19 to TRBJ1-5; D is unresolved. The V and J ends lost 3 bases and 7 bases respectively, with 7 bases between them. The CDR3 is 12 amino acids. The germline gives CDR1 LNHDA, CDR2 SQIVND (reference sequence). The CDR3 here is CASSMRRQPQHF. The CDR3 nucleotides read TGTGCCAGTAGTATGAGGCGGCAGCCCCAGCATTTT.

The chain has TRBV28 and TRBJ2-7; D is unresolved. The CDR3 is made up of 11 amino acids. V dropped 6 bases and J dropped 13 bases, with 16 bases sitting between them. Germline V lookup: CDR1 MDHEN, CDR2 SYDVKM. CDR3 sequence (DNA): TGTGCCAGCAGATCAGGAGTTGGGGTTTACTTC. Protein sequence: CASRSGVGVYF. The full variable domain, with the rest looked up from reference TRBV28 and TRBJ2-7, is DVKVTQSSRYLVKRTGEKVFLECVQDMDHENMFWYRQDPGLGLRLIYFSYDVKMKEKGDIPEGYSVSREKKERFSLILESASTNQTSMYLCASRSGVGVYFGPGTRLTVT.

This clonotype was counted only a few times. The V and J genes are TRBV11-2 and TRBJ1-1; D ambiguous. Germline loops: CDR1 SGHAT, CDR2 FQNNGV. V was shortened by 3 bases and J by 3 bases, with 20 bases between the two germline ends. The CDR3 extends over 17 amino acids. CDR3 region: CASSFAGRARKDTEAFF. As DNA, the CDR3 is TGTGCCAGCAGCTTCGCCGGTAGGGCCCGAAAGGACACTGAAGCTTTCTTT.

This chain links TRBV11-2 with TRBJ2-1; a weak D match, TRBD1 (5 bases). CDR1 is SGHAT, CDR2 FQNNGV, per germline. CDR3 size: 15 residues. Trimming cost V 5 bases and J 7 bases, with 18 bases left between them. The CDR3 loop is CASSPTLTRGNEQFF. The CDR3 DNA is TGTGCCAGCAGCCCGACGCTAACAAGGGGAAATGAGCAGTTCTTC.

The CDR3 reads CASSLTPTGAEAFF. The CDR3 DNA reads as TGTGCCAGCAGTTTGACTCCGACAGGGGCTGAAGCTTTCTTT. The genes are TRBV6-2 or TRBV6-3 and TRBJ1-1, with TRBD1 matching over 8 bases. Looked up from germline, CDR1 is MNHEY and CDR2 is SVGEGT. The CDR3 covers 14 residues. V lost 4 bases to trimming and J lost 6 bases; unmatched junction nucleotides: 7.

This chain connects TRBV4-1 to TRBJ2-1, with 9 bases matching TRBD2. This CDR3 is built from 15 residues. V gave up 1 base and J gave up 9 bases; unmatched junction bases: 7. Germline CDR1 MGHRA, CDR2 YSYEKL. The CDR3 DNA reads TGCGCCAGCAGCCAAGGAGGGGGACTAGCAAGTGAGCAGTTCTTC. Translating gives CASSQGGGLASEQFF.

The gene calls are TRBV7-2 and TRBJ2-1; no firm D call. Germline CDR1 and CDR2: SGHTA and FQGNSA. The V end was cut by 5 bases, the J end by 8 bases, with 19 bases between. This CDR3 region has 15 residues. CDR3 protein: CASSPRPFESDEQFF. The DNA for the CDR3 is TGTGCCAGCAGCCCCCGTCCCTTTGAATCGGATGAGCAGTTCTTC. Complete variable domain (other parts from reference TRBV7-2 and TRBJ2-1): GAGVSQSPSNKVTEKGKDVELRCDPISGHTALYWYRQSLGQGLEFLIYFQGNSAPDKSGLPSDRFSAERTGGSVSTLTIQRTQQEDSAVYLCASSPRPFESDEQFFGPGTRLTVL.

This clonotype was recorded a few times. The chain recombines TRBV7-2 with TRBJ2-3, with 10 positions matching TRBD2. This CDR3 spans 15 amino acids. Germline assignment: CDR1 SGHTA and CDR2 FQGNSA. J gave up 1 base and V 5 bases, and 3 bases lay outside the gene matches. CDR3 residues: CASSVLAGGTDTQYF. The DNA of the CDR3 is TGTGCCAGCAGCGTCCTAGCGGGGGGCACAGATACGCAGTATTTT.

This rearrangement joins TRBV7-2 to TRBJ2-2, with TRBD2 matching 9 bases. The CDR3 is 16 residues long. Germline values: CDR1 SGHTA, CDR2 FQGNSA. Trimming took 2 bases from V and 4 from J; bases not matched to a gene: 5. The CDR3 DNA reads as TGTGCCAGCAGCTTAATAGCGGGGGTGGTCACCGGGGAGCTGTTTTTT. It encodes CASSLIAGVVTGELFF.

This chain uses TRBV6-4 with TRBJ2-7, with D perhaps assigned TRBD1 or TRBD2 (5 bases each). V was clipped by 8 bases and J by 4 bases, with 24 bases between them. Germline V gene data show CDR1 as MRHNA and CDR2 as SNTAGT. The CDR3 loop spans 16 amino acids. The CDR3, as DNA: TGTGCCAGCCGTCGACTGGCGAGGGACCCTGGGTACGAGCAGTACTTC. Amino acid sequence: CASRRLARDPGYEQYF.

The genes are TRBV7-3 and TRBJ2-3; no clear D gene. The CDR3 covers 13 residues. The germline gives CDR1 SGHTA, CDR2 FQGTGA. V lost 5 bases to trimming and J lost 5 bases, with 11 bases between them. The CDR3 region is CASSPLTGDTQYF. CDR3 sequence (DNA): TGTGCCAGCAGCCCCCTGACGGGAGATACGCAGTATTTT.

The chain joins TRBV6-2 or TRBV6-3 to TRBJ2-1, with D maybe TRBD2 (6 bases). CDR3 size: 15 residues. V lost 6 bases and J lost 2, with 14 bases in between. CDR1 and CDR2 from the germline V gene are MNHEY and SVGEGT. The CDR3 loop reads CASRRPGVAYNEQFF. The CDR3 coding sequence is TGTGCCAGCAGGAGACCGGGAGTGGCCTACAATGAGCAGTTCTTC.

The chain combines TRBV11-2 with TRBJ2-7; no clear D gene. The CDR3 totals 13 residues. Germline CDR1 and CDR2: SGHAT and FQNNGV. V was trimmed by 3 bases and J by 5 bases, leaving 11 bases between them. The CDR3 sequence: CASSFRSLNEQYF. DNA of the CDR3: TGTGCCAGCAGCTTTCGAAGCCTAAACGAGCAGTACTTC.

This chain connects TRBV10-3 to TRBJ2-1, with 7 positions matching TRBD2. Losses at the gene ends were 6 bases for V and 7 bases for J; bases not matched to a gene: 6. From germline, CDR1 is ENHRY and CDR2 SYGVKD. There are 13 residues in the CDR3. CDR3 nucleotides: TGTGCCATCAGAGACGACGGGGGGAATGAGCAGTTCTTC. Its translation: CAIRDDGGNEQFF.

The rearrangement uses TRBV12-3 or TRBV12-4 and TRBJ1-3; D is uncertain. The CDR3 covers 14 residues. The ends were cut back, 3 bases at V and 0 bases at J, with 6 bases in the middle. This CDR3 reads CASSFKSSGNTIYF. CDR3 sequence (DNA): TGTGCCAGCAGTTTTAAGAGCTCTGGAAACACCATATATTTT.

The CDR3 DNA reads as TGTGCCAGCAGGGGACGACGGGATAGCAATCAGCCCCAGCATTTT. Translated, it gives CASRGRRDSNQPQHF. The rearrangement joins TRBV6-6 to TRBJ1-5; a possible D gene is TRBD1 (5 bases). CDR1 and CDR2 (germline): MNHNY, SVGAGI (reference sequence). There are 15 residues in the CDR3. Between the trimmed V and J ends, which lost 6 bases and 0 bases, there was a span of 12 bases.

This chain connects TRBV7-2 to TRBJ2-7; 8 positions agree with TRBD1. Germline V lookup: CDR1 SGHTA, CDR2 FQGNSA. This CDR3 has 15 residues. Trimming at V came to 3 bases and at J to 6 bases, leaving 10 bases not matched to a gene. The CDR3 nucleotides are TGTGCCAGCAGCTTCCTGGACAGGGATTTCTTCGAGCAGTACTTC. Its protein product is CASSFLDRDFFEQYF.

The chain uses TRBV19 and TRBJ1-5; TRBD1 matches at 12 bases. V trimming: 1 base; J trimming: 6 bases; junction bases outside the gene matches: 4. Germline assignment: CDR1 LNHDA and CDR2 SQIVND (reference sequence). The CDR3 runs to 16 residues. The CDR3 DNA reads TGTGCCAGTAGTATAGCCGGGACAGGGGGCGGTCAGCCCCAGCATTTT. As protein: CASSIAGTGGGQPQHF.

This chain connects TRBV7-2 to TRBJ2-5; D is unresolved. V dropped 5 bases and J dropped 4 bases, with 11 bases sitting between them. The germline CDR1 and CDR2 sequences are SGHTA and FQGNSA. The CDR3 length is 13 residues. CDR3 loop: CASSVTGRETQYF. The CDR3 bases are TGTGCCAGCAGCGTAACCGGCAGAGAGACCCAGTACTTC. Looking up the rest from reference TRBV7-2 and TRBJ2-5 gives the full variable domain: GAGVSQSPSNKVTEKGKDVELRCDPISGHTALYWYRQSLGQGLEFLIYFQGNSAPDKSGLPSDRFSAERTGGSVSTLTIQRTQQEDSAVYLCASSVTGRETQYFGPGTRLLVL.

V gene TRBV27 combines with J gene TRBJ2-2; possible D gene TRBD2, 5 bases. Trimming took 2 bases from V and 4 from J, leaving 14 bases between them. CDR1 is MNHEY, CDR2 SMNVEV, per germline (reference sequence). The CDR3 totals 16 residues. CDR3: CASSLAGYPGTGELFF. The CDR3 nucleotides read TGTGCCAGCAGTTTAGCGGGCTACCCGGGCACCGGGGAGCTGTTTTTT.

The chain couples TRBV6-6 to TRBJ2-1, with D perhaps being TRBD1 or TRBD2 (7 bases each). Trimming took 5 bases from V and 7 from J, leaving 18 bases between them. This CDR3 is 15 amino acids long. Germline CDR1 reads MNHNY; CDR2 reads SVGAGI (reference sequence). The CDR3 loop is CASSPPGRGGNEQFF. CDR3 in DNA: TGTGCCAGCAGTCCCCCGGGCAGGGGGGGGAATGAGCAGTTCTTC.

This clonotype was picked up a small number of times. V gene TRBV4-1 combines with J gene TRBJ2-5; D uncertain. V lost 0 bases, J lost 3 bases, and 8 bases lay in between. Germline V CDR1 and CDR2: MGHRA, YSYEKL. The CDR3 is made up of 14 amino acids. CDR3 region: CASSQEGLEETQYF. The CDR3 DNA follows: TGCGCCAGCAGCCAAGAAGGGCTAGAAGAGACCCAGTACTTC.

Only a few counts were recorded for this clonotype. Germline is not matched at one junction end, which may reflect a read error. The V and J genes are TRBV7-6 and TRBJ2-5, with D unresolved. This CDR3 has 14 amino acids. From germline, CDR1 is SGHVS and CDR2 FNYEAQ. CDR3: CASSRSGSKEAQYF. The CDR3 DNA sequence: TGTGCCAGCAGCCGGTCCGGGTCGAAAGAGGCCCAGTACTTC.

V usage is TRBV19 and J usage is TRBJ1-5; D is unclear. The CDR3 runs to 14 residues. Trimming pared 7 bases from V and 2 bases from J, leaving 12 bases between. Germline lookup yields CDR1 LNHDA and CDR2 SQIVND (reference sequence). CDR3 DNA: TGTGCCAGTATCCAGCTGGGTGGCAATCAGCCCCAGCATTTT. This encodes CASIQLGGNQPQHF.

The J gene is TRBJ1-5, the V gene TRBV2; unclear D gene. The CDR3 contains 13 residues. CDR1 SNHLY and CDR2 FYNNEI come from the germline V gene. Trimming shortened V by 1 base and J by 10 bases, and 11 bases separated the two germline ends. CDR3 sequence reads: CASSEGADRPQHF. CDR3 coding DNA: TGTGCCAGCAGTGAAGGGGCGGACCGCCCCCAGCATTTT.

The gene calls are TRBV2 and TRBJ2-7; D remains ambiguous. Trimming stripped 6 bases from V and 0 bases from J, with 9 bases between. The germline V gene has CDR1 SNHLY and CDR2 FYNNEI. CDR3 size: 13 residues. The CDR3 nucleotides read TGTGCCAGCAGGAAGGACGGCTCCTACGAGCAGTACTTC. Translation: CASRKDGSYEQYF. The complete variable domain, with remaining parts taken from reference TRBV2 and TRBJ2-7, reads EPEVTQTPSHQVTQMGQEVILRCVPISNHLYFYWYRQILGQKVEFLVSFYNNEISEKSEIFDDQFSVERPDGSNFTLKIRSTKLEDSAMYFCASRKDGSYEQYFGPGTRLTVT.

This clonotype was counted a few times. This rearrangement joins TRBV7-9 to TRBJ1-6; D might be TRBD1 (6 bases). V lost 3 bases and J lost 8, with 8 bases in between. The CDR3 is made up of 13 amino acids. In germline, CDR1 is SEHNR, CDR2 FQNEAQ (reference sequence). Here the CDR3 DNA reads TGTGCCAGCAGCTTTACAGGGTATTCACCCCTCCACTTT. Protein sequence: CASSFTGYSPLHF.